This TCR beta chain came from a study of T-cell memory formation after mild COVID-19. For the study at large: Most TCR clusters belonged to a single donor.

The V gene's germline CDR1 is MNHNY and CDR2 SVGAGI (reference sequence). Trimming took off 5 bases at V and 1 base at J, with 7 bases between the two ends. The CDR3 consists of 13 residues. TCRdb called the 5' RACE reads again in MiXCR, with one record for every CDR3 protein. This repertoire shows 260,000 or so distinct CDR3 sequences, over 15% found once; its top ten account for around 20%. This clonotype was recorded many times. This clonotype was sampled from a man aged 18 to 30 who had mild COVID-19 (a few samples of this study predate the infection). Cell type and time point are not known. The sequenced sample consisted of PBMCs or a T cell subset sorted from them (not recorded which). The chain uses TRBV6-6 and TRBJ2-3; D not resolved. The CDR3 is CASSPIGTDTQYF. In DNA form, the CDR3 reads TGTGCCAGCAGTCCTATTGGCACAGATACGCAGTATTTT.